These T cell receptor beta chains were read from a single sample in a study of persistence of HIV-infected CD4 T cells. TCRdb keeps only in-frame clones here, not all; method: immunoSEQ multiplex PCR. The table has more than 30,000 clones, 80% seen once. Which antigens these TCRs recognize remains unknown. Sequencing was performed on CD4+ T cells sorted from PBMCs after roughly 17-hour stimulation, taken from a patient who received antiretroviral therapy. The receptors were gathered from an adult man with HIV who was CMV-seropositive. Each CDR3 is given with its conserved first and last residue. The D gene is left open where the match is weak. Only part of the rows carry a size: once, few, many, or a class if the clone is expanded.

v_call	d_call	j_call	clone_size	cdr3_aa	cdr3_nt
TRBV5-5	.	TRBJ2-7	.	CASSLVFDIPGGEQYF	TGTGCCAGCAGCTTGGTCTTTGACATTCCGGGTGGCGAGCAGTACTTC
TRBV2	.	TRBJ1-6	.	CASGYGSNSPLHF	TGTGCCAGCGGATACGGATCAAATTCACCCCTCCACTTT
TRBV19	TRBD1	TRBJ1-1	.	CASSRNRGRAEAFF	TGTGCCAGTAGCCGAAACAGGGGGCGGGCTGAAGCTTTCTTT
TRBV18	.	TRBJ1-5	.	CASSPGGRNQPQHF	TGTGCCAGCTCACCGGGGGGGAGGAATCAGCCCCAGCATTTT
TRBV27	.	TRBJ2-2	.	CASSLTGFTGELFF	TGTGCCAGCAGTTTAACGGGTTTCACCGGGGAGCTGTTTTTT
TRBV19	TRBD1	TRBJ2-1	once	CASSIRYRGQGQYNEQFF	TGTGCCAGTAGTATTCGATATAGGGGACAGGGGCAATACAATGAGCAGTTCTTC
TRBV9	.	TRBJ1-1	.	CASSVEVTGPEAFF	TGTGCCAGCAGCGTAGAAGTCACGGGACCAGAAGCTTTCTTT
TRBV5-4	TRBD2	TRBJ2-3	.	CASSYERGGTTDTQYF	TGTGCCAGCAGCTACGAGCGGGGGGGGACCACAGATACGCAGTATTTT
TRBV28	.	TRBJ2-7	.	CASSLGYEQYF	TGTGCCAGCAGTTTGGGCTACGAGCAGTACTTC
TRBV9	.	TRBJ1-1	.	CASSVHQKTEAFF	TGTGCCAGCAGCGTCCACCAAAAAACTGAAGCTTTCTTT
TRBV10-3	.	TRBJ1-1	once	CAISESIRVPEAFF	TGTGCCATCAGTGAGTCGATAAGGGTCCCTGAAGCTTTCTTT
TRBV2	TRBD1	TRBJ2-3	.	CASSEGQGFLRADTQYF	TGTGCCAGCAGTGAGGGACAGGGCTTCCTTCGGGCAGATACGCAGTATTTT
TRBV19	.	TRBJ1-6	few	CASSPTGSYNSPLHF	TGTGCCAGTAGTCCAACAGGGTCTTATAATTCACCCCTCCACTTT